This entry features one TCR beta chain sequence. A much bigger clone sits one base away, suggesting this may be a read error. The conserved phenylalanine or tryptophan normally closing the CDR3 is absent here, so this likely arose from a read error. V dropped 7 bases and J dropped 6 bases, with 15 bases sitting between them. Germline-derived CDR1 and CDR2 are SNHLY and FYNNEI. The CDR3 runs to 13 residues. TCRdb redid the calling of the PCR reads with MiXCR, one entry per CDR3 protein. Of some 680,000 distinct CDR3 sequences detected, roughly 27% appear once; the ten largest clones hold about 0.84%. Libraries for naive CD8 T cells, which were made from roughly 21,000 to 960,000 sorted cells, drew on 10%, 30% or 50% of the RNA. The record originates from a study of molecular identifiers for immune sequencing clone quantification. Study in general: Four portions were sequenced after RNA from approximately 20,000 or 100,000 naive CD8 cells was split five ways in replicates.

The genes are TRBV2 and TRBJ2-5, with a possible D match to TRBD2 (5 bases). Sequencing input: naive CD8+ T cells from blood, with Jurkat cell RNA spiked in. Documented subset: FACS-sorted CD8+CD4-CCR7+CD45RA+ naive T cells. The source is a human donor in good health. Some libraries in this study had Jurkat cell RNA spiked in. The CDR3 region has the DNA TGTGCCAGCACCCGGGCCCCGGGGAAGACCCAGTACTCC. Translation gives CASTRAPGKTQYS.